What follows describes a single T cell receptor beta chain. The sample is drawn from a study of PD-1 blockade in classical Hodgkin lymphoma. Measured with immunoSEQ multiplex PCR; TCRdb has only the in-frame clones, and not every one. The table has around 60,000 clones, approximately 94% seen once. The ends were cut back, 0 bases at V and 4 bases at J, with 9 bases in the middle. The CDR3 extends over 14 amino acids. Per the germline V gene, CDR1 is LNHNV and CDR2 is YYDKDF (reference sequence). Time point indicated: cycle 4 day 1 (C4D1), after five to seven weeks of nivolumab. Following autologous stem cell transplantation, relapse occurred in every patient, and exposure to brentuximab vedotin varied.

Sequencing used peripheral blood mononuclear cells (PBMCs), obtained before the fourth cycle of nivolumab. The chain carries TRBV15 and TRBJ1-2, with D unclear. The TCR was taken from a human donor with classical Hodgkin lymphoma. This CDR3 is CATSRDRGSYGYTF. The DNA for the CDR3 is TGTGCCACCAGCAGAGATAGAGGGAGCTATGGCTACACCTTC.